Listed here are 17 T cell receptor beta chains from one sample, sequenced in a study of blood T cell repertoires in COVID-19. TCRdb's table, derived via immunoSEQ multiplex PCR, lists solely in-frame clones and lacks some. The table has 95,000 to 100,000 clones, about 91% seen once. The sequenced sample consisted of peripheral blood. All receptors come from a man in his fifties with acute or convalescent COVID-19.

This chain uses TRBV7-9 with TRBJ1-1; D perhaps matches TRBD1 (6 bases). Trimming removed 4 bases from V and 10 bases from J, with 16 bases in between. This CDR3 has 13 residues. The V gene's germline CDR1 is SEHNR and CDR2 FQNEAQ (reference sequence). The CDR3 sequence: CASSSPGGSRAFF. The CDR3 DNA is TGTGCCAGCAGCTCCCCGGGGGGCTCCCGAGCTTTCTTT.

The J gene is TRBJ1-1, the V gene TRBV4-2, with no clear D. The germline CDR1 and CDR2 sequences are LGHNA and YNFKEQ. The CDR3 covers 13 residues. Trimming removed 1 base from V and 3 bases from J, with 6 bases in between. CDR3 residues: CASSQGRDTEAFF. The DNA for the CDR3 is TGTGCCAGCAGCCAAGGGAGGGACACTGAAGCTTTCTTT.

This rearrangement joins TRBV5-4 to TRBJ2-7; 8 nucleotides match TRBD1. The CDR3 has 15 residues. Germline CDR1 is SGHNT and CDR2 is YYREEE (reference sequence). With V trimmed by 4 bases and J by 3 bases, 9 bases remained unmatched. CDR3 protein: CASSPKTGDHYEQYF. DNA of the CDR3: TGTGCCAGCAGCCCTAAGACAGGGGATCACTACGAGCAGTACTTC.

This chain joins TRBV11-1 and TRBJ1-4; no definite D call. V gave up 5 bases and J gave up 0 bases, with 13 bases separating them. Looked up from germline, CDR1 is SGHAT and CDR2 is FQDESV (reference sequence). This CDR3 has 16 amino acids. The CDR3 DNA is TGTGCCAGCAGCCCCGGGTCCGTCTCAACTAATGAAAAACTGTTTTTT. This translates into CASSPGSVSTNEKLFF.

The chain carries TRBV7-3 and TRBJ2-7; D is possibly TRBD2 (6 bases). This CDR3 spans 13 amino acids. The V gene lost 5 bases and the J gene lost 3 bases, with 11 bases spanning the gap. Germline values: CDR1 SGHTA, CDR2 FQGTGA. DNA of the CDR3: TGTGCCAGCAGCCCACCCGGGGGCTACGAGCAGTACTTC. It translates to CASSPPGGYEQYF.

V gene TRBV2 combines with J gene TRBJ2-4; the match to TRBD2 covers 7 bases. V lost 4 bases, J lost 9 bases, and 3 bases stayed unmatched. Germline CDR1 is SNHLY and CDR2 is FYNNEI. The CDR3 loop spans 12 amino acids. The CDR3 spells CASSGTGGIQYF. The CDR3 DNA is TGTGCCAGCAGTGGAACGGGGGGCATTCAGTACTTC.

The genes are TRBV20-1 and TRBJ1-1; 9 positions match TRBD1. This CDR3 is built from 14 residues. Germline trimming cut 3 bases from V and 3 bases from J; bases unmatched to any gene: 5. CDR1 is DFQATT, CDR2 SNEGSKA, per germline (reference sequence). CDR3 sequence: CSASGDREDTEAFF. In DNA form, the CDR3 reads TGCAGTGCTAGTGGGGACAGGGAGGACACTGAAGCTTTCTTT.

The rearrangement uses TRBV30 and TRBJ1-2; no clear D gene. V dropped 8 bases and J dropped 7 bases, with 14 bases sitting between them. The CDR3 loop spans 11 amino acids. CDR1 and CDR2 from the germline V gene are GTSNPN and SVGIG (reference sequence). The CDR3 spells CAARVLSGYTF. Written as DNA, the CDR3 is TGTGCCGCGAGGGTGTTGAGTGGCTACACCTTC. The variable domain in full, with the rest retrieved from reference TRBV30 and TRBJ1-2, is SQTIHQWPATLVQPVGSPLSLECTVEGTSNPNLYWYRQAAGRGLQLLFYSVGIGQISSEVPQNLSASRPQDRQFILSSKKLLLSDSGFYLCAARVLSGYTFGSGTRLTVV.

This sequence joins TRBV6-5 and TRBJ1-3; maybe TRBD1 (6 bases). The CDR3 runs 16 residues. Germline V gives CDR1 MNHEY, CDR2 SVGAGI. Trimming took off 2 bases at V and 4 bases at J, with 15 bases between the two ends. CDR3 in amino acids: CASSYEGRGIGNTIYF. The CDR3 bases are TGTGCCAGCAGTTACGAAGGCAGGGGAATAGGAAACACCATATATTTT.

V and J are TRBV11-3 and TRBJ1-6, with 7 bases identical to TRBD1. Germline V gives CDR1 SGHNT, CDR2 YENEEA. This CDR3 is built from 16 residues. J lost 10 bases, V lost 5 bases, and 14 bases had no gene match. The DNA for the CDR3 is TGTGCCAGCAGCCAGGGTGCTGGCAGGGGGTACTCACCCCTCCACTTT. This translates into CASSQGAGRGYSPLHF.

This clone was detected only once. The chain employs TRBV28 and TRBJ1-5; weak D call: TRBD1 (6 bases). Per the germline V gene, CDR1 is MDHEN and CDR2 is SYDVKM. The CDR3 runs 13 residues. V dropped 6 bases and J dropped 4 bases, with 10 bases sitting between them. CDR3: CASRQQGNQPQHF. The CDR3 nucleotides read TGTGCCAGCAGACAACAGGGAAATCAGCCCCAGCATTTT.

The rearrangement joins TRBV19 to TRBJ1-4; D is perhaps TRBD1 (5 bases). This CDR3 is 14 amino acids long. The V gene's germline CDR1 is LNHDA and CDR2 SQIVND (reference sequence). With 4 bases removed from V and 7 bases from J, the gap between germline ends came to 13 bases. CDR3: CASSRRQQSEKLFF. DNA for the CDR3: TGTGCCAGTAGTAGGAGACAGCAGTCTGAAAAACTGTTTTTT.

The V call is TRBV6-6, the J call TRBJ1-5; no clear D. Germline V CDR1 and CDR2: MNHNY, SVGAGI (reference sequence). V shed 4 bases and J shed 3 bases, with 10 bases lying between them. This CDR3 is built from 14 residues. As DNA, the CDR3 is TGTGCCAGCAGTTTCAACGGGGACAATCAGCCCCAGCATTTT. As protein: CASSFNGDNQPQHF.

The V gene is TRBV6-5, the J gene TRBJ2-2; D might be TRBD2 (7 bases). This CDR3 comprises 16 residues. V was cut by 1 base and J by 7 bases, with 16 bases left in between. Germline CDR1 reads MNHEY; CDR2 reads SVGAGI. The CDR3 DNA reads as TGTGCCAGCAGTTACTGGGGGGGCGCAGGGCACGGGGAGCTGTTTTTT. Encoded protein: CASSYWGGAGHGELFF.

CDR3 sequence reads: CASSLDGRDNSPLHF. The CDR3 DNA reads as TGTGCCAGCAGCTTAGACGGCAGGGATAATTCACCCCTCCACTTT. V usage is TRBV11-3 and J usage is TRBJ1-6; D is possibly TRBD1 (5 bases). The CDR3 spans 15 residues. V lost 0 bases and J lost 5, with 8 bases in between. Looked up from germline, CDR1 is SGHNT and CDR2 is YENEEA.

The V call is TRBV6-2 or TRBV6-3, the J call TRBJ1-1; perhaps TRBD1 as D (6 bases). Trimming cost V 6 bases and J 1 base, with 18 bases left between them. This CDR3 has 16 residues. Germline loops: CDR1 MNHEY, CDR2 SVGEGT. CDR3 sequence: CASSPKGTGSNTEAFF. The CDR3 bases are TGTGCCAGCAGCCCGAAAGGAACAGGGTCGAACACTGAAGCTTTCTTT.

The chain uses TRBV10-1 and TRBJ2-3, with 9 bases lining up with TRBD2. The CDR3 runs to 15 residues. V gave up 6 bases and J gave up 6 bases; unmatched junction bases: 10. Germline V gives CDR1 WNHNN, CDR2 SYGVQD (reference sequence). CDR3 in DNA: TGCGCCAGCAGCGACAGAGCGGGGGGAACCGATACGCAGTATTTT. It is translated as CASSDRAGGTDTQYF.